Listed below are T cell receptor beta chains from one sample, sequenced in a study of monozygotic twins with inflammatory bowel disease. TCRdb reprocessed the 5' RACE reads and keeps a single row for each CDR3 protein, giving no DNA. The table lists more than 300,000 distinct CDR3 sequences. The sequenced sample was blood. The receptor source for this set is a human donor with ulcerative colitis or Crohn's disease, or a healthy co-twin of an affected twin (not recorded which). CDR3s include the opening cysteine and the closing phenylalanine or tryptophan.

cdr3_length: 15; v_call: TRBV7-2; j_call: TRBJ1-2; cdr3_aa: CASLTGQGVRYGYTF
cdr3_length: 16; v_call: TRBV11-2; j_call: TRBJ2-1; cdr3_aa: CASSSVMRGGPSGQFF
cdr3_length: 12; v_call: TRBV24-1; j_call: TRBJ2-7; cdr3_aa: CATSDIGYEQYF
cdr3_length: 19; v_call: TRBV11-2; j_call: TRBJ1-5; cdr3_aa: CASSLVGSSTGGSNQPQHF
cdr3_length: 14; v_call: TRBV20-1; j_call: TRBJ2-7; cdr3_aa: CSAGKAIKADEQYF
cdr3_length: 15; v_call: TRBV5-1; j_call: TRBJ2-1; cdr3_aa: CASSLGAAQNNEQFF
cdr3_length: 15; v_call: TRBV24-1; j_call: TRBJ2-3; cdr3_aa: CATSDTQGAGDTQYF
cdr3_length: 14; v_call: TRBV3-1; j_call: TRBJ1-6; cdr3_aa: CASSLRDRNSPLHF
cdr3_length: 16; v_call: TRBV7-2; j_call: TRBJ2-3; cdr3_aa: CASSFPLDSGTDTQYF
cdr3_length: 15; v_call: TRBV6-2/TRBV6-3; j_call: TRBJ1-6; cdr3_aa: CASRDTYVGNSPLHF
cdr3_length: 16; v_call: TRBV5-1; j_call: TRBJ2-5; cdr3_aa: CASSLPFIGPQETQYF
cdr3_length: 14; v_call: TRBV5-6; j_call: TRBJ2-4; cdr3_aa: CASSFGQTKNIQYF
cdr3_length: 14; v_call: TRBV27; j_call: TRBJ2-7; cdr3_aa: CASSRRDSHYEQYF
cdr3_length: 16; v_call: TRBV7-6; j_call: TRBJ2-1; cdr3_aa: CASSPVGTGLYNEQFF
cdr3_length: 16; v_call: TRBV20-1; j_call: TRBJ1-3; cdr3_aa: CSARDPGISSGNTIYF
cdr3_length: 14; v_call: TRBV7-2; j_call: TRBJ1-2; cdr3_aa: CASSLAGTGSGYTF
cdr3_length: 16; v_call: TRBV7-8; j_call: TRBJ2-5; cdr3_aa: CASPGGASGFKETQYF
cdr3_length: 15; v_call: TRBV5-1; j_call: TRBJ2-2; cdr3_aa: CASSYQGPNTGELFF
cdr3_length: 16; v_call: TRBV29-1; j_call: TRBJ2-4; cdr3_aa: CSVTPGTSIAKNIQYF
cdr3_length: 14; v_call: TRBV9; j_call: TRBJ2-3; cdr3_aa: CASSVGGRPDTQYF
cdr3_length: 15; v_call: TRBV6-5; j_call: TRBJ1-4; cdr3_aa: CASSYSSGRHEKLFF
cdr3_length: 15; v_call: TRBV5-1; j_call: TRBJ2-1; cdr3_aa: CASSPAGLPGNEQFF